This T cell receptor (beta chain) was sequenced for a study of T cell repertoires in cytomegalovirus infection. At the level of the study: Recently identified HLA-C-restricted CMV epitopes were among the peptides used. Both CMV infection and a matching HLA type were indicated by public TCR beta signatures. General observations from the study: People with CMV and the relevant HLA were identified by cumulative public TCR beta family frequency. Clonotypes of TCR beta that were HLA-C-restricted and CMV-specific dominated the ex vivo response.

Notes on this clonotype: Its antigen is unidentified.

TCRdb processed the reads anew with MiXCR; each CDR3 protein has one entry. Among some 350,000 distinct CDR3 sequences listed, 34% were seen once. Trimming cost V 2 bases and J 4 bases, with 11 bases left between them. Germline V gives CDR1 SQVTM, CDR2 ANQGSEA. The CDR3 covers 13 residues. Sequenced here: cultured PBMCs, sampled from culture after CMV antigen stimulation. This chain links TRBV29-1 with TRBJ1-2; D remains unclear. The TCR comes from a human donor in good health (CMV status not recorded). Some clones in this sample may be carry-over from other donors' samples. In DNA form, the CDR3 reads TGCAGCGTTGAATTCGGACCGGCCTATGGCTACACCTTC. Its translation: CSVEFGPAYGYTF.